A single sample gave rise to the 20 T cell receptor beta chains below, sequenced in a study of control samples from healthy donors and cancer patients. The method was immunoSEQ multiplex PCR; TCRdb's version includes in-frame clones alone and lacks a portion of them. This table holds approximately 97,000 clones, about 92% found once. Material: blood. These receptors were collected from a woman aged 18-29 years in good health.

The chain carries TRBV7-9 and TRBJ1-1; D may be TRBD1 (5 bases). CDR1 and CDR2 (germline): SEHNR, FQNEAQ (reference sequence). The CDR3 is 13 residues long. Between the trimmed V and J ends, which lost 2 bases and 10 bases, there was a span of 14 bases. DNA of the CDR3: TGTGCCAGCAGCTTACCTGTAGGGGTTGGAGCTTTCTTT. This gives the protein CASSLPVGVGAFF.

The chain has TRBV5-1 and TRBJ1-1, with D possibly TRBD1 on 5 matching bases. Per germline, CDR1 SGHRS and CDR2 YFSETQ. The CDR3 sequence is 13 residues long. Trimming took off 3 bases at V and 7 bases at J, with 13 bases between the two ends. As DNA, the CDR3 is TGCGCCAGCAGCTCCTCAGGGCCCAGTGAAGCTTTCTTT. Protein: CASSSSGPSEAFF.

About this clone: One end of the junction does not line up with germline, which may come from a read error. The sample contains more than one DNA sequence encoding this CDR3. The rearrangement joins TRBV3-1 (or the pseudogene TRBV3-2) to TRBJ2-7; 7 bases align to TRBD1. CDR3 length: 14 residues. Germline loops: CDR1 LGHDT, CDR2 YNNKEL (reference sequence). The CDR3 region is CASRLGQAGGEQYF. The CDR3 nucleotides read TGTGCCAGCAGGCTAGGACAGGCAGGCGGCGAGCAGTATTTC.

This rearrangement joins TRBV9 to TRBJ1-1; D is perhaps TRBD1 (5 bases). V shed 5 bases and J shed 2 bases, with 10 bases lying between them. Germline assignment: CDR1 SGDLS and CDR2 YYNGEE. This CDR3 is built from 13 residues. The CDR3 protein is CASSMGGNTEAFF. The CDR3 DNA reads as TGTGCCAGCAGTATGGGGGGAAACACTGAAGCTTTCTTT.

Only one count was recorded for this clone. The rearrangement links TRBV12-3 or TRBV12-4 to TRBJ2-7, with D unresolved. With 3 bases removed from V and 4 bases from J, the gap between germline ends came to 10 bases. CDR3 length: 13 residues. CDR3 in amino acids: CASSLSLPYEQYF. The CDR3 DNA sequence: TGTGCCAGCAGTTTGAGTCTCCCTTACGAGCAGTACTTC.

The chain employs TRBV7-2 and TRBJ2-5; D not resolved. Per germline, CDR1 SGHTA and CDR2 FQGNSA. The V end lost 0 bases, the J end lost 2 bases, and 4 bases lay between the germline ends. The CDR3 runs to 13 residues. The CDR3 DNA reads as TGTGCCAGCAGCTTAGCCCAACAAGAGACCCAGTACTTC. This gives the protein CASSLAQQETQYF.

This clone appeared a single time. The gene calls are TRBV9 and TRBJ1-1, with a tentative D call TRBD1 (6 bases). Per the germline V gene, CDR1 is SGDLS and CDR2 is YYNGEE. The CDR3 spans 16 residues. The germline V and J ends were trimmed by 1 base and 1 base, with 14 bases remaining between them. The DNA of the CDR3 is TGTGCCAGCAGCGTACTCGGCCAGGGGCGGAACACTGAAGCTTTCTTT. The encoded protein is CASSVLGQGRNTEAFF.

V gene TRBV27 combines with J gene TRBJ1-4; unclear D gene. The CDR3 sequence is 15 residues long. V was clipped by 8 bases and J by 0 bases, with 13 bases between them. Germline CDR1 and CDR2: MNHEY and SMNVEV (reference sequence). The CDR3, as DNA: TGTGCCAGCCGGCTAGGCCTAGCAACTAATGAAAAACTGTTTTTT. This gives the protein CASRLGLATNEKLFF.

The chain joins TRBV27 to TRBJ1-1; D not certain. The V end lost 3 bases, the J end lost 2 bases, and 7 bases lay between the germline ends. Per germline, CDR1 MNHEY and CDR2 SMNVEV (reference sequence). CDR3 size: 13 residues. The CDR3: CASSFDPNTEAFF. CDR3 sequence (DNA): TGTGCCAGCAGTTTTGACCCCAACACTGAAGCTTTCTTT.

This clone has a handful of counts. CDR3 region: CASSHRQLVLDGYTF. Here the CDR3 DNA reads TGTGCCAGCAGTCACAGACAGCTGGTCTTGGATGGCTACACCTTC. The V and J genes are TRBV27 and TRBJ1-2; tentative D call: TRBD1 (5 bases). V was clipped by 5 bases and J by 6 bases, with 19 bases between them. Looked up from germline, CDR1 is MNHEY and CDR2 is SMNVEV (reference sequence). The CDR3 covers 15 residues.

The chain is built from TRBV19 and TRBJ2-1; D might be TRBD2 (5 bases). This CDR3 is built from 16 residues. From germline, CDR1 is LNHDA and CDR2 SQIVND (reference sequence). V was shortened by 2 bases and J by 4 bases, with 15 bases between the two germline ends. CDR3 DNA sequence: TGTGCCAGTAGTATATCCGGGGTACGAGGTTACAATGAGCAGTTCTTC. It is translated as CASSISGVRGYNEQFF.

The chain joins TRBV11-3 to TRBJ2-7; 7 nucleotides line up with TRBD2. J gave up 6 bases and V 6 bases, and 11 bases lay outside the gene matches. The germline gives CDR1 SGHNT, CDR2 YENEEA. CDR3 length: 14 residues. CDR3 sequence: CASRPPGGSIEQYF. DNA for the CDR3: TGTGCCAGCAGACCCCCTGGCGGGAGTATCGAGCAGTACTTC. The full variable domain, in which reference TRBV11-3 and TRBJ2-7 provide the parts outside the CDR3, is EAGVVQSPRYKIIEKKQPVAFWCNPISGHNTLYWYLQNLGQGPELLIRYENEEAVDDSQLPKDRFSAERLKGVDSTLKIQPAELGDSAVYLCASRPPGGSIEQYFGPGTRLTVT.

This clone was seen just once. The V and J genes are TRBV25-1 and TRBJ1-3; no firm D call. Germline CDR1 MGHDK, CDR2 SYGVNS. This CDR3 has 11 residues. V was pared by 8 bases and J by 2 bases, with 4 bases between. The CDR3 sequence: CASGTGNTIYF. CDR3 bases: TGTGCCAGCGGAACTGGAAACACCATATATTTT.

The chain joins TRBV6-6 to TRBJ2-1, with 16 bases matching TRBD2. With V trimmed by 9 bases and J by 7 bases, 6 bases remained unmatched. Germline V lookup: CDR1 MNHNY, CDR2 SVGAGI (reference sequence). The CDR3 contains 15 residues. The CDR3 loop reads CASLPGLAGGNEQFF. As DNA, the CDR3 is TGTGCCAGTCTTCCGGGACTAGCGGGGGGGAATGAGCAGTTCTTC.

This clone was seen only a few times. The chain employs TRBV6-1 and TRBJ1-6; D is undetermined. CDR1 and CDR2 from the germline V gene are MNHNS and SASEGT. V lost 3 bases and J 0 bases, leaving 21 bases between the germline ends. The CDR3 is made up of 20 amino acids. The CDR3: CASSDPSFPQPNSYNSPLHF. CDR3 coding DNA: TGTGCCAGCAGTGACCCCTCCTTTCCCCAGCCGAACTCCTATAATTCACCCCTCCACTTT.

The V and J genes are TRBV11-2 and TRBJ2-3; D not certain. Germline V gives CDR1 SGHAT, CDR2 FQNNGV. Trimming removed 1 base at V and 2 bases at J, with 10 bases between. This CDR3 is 15 amino acids long. The CDR3 is CASSLVAGPTDTQYF. In DNA form, the CDR3 reads TGTGCCAGCAGCTTAGTGGCAGGTCCCACAGATACGCAGTATTTT. Full variable domain (remainder filled in from reference TRBV11-2 and TRBJ2-3): EAGVAQSPRYKIIEKRQSVAFWCNPISGHATLYWYQQILGQGPKLLIQFQNNGVVDDSQLPKDRFSAERLKGVDSTLKIQPAKLEDSAVYLCASSLVAGPTDTQYFGPGTRLTVL.

The chain joins TRBV7-2 to TRBJ1-2, with D perhaps TRBD1 (6 bases). This CDR3 region has 17 residues. Germline lookup yields CDR1 SGHTA and CDR2 FQGNSA. The V gene lost 1 base and the J gene lost 4 bases, with 19 bases spanning the gap. The chain's CDR3 is CASSLDGGPLSGYGYTF. CDR3 nucleotides: TGTGCCAGCAGCTTAGACGGGGGGCCTCTATCCGGCTATGGCTACACCTTC.

This chain connects TRBV12-3 or TRBV12-4 to TRBJ2-1; 11 positions match TRBD2. The junction had 0 bases not matched to a gene; V was cut back by 6 bases and J by 5 bases. The CDR3 is 13 residues long. CDR3 DNA: TGTGCCAGCAGACTAGCGGGGGACAATGAGCAGTTCTTC. As protein: CASRLAGDNEQFF.

This sequence joins TRBV9 and TRBJ2-2, with D unclear. Trimming left V 4 bases short and J 5 bases short, with 6 bases between. The CDR3 totals 12 residues. Germline-derived CDR1 and CDR2 are SGDLS and YYNGEE. The CDR3 protein is CASSPPTGELFF. The DNA for the CDR3 is TGTGCCAGCAGCCCCCCGACCGGGGAGCTGTTTTTT.

This clone was counted only a few times. J is TRBJ2-1 and V is TRBV28; D call uncertain. The CDR3 length is 14 residues. Germline loops: CDR1 MDHEN, CDR2 SYDVKM. Deletions cut 1 base from V and 5 bases from J, with 9 bases between. The CDR3 nucleotides read TGTGCCAGCAGTTTATTGTCAGCTAACAATGAGCAGTTCTTC. Amino acids: CASSLLSANNEQFF.